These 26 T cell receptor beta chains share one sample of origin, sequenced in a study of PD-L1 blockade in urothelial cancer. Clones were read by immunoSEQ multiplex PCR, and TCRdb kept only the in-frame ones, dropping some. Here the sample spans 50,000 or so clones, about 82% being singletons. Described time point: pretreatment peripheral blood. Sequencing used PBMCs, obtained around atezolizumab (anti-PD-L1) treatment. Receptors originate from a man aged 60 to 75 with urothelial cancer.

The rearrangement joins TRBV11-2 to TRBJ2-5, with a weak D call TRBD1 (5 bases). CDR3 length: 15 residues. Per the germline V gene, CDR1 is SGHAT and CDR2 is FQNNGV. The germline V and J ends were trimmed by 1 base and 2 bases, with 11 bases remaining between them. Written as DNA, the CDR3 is TGTGCCAGCAGCTTAGGGGGCCAGAGGCAAGAGACCCAGTACTTC. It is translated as CASSLGGQRQETQYF.

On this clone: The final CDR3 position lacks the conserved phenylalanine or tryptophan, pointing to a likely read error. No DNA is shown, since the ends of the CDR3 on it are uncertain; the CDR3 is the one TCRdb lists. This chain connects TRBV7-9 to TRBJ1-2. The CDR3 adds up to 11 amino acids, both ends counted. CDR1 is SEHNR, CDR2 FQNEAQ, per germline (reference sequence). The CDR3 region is CASSPAAVYWL.

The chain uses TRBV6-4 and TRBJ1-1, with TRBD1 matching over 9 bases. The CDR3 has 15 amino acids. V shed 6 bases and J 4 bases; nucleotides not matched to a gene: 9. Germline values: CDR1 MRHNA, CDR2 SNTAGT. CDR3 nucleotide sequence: TGTGCCAGCAGGGCCTTACAGGGGGCGCCCACTGAAGCTTTCTTT. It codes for CASRALQGAPTEAFF.

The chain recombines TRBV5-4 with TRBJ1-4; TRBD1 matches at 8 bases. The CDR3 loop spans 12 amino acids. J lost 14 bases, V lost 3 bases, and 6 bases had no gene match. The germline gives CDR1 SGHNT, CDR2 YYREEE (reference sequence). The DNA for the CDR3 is TGTGCCAGCAGCTATGGACAGGGTGCTCTGTTTTTT. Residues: CASSYGQGALFF.

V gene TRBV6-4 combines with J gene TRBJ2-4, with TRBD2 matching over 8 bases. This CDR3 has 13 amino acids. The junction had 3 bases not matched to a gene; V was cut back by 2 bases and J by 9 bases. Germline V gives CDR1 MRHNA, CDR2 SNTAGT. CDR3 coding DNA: TGTGCCAGCAGTGACAGTAGCGGGGCCATTCAGTACTTC. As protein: CASSDSSGAIQYF.

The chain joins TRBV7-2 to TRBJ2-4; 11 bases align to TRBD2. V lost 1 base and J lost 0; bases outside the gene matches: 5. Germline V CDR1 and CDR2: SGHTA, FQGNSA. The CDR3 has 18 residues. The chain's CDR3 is CASSLVSGGVLAKNIQYF. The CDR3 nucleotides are TGTGCCAGCAGCTTAGTTAGCGGGGGGGTACTAGCCAAAAACATTCAGTACTTC.

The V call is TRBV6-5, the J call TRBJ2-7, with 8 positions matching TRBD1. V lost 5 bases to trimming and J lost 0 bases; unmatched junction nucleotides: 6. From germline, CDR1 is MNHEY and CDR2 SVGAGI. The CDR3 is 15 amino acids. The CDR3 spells CASSKGQGISYEQYF. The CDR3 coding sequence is TGTGCCAGCAGTAAAGGACAGGGCATCTCCTACGAGCAGTACTTC.

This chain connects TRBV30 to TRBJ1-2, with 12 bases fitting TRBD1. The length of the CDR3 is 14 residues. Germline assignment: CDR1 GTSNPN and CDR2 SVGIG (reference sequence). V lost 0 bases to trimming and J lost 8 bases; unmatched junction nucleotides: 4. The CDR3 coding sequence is TGTGCCTGGAGTGTTACCGGGACAGGGGGCGGCTACACCTTC. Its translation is CAWSVTGTGGGYTF.

CDR3 protein: CASSPGHLNTEAFF. The CDR3 region has the DNA TGTGCCAGCAGCCCGGGACACTTGAACACTGAAGCTTTCTTT. V usage is TRBV7-9 and J usage is TRBJ1-1; D is perhaps TRBD1 (6 bases). V lost 5 bases and J 0 bases, leaving 10 bases between the germline ends. CDR3 length: 14 amino acids. Looked up from germline, CDR1 is SEHNR and CDR2 is FQNEAQ (reference sequence). Variable domain in full (rest from reference TRBV7-9 and TRBJ1-1): DTGVSQNPRHKITKRGQNVTFRCDPISEHNRLYWYRQTLGQGPEFLTYFQNEAQLEKSRLLSDRFSAERPKGSFSTLEIQRTEQGDSAMYLCASSPGHLNTEAFFGQGTRLTVV.

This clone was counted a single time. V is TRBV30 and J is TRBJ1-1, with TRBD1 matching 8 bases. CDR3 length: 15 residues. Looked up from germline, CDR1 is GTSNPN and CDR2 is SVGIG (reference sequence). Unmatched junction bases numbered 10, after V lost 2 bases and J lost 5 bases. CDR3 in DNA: TGTGCCTGGAGTCCCTCGACAGGGGTTGGAACTGAAGCTTTCTTT. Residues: CAWSPSTGVGTEAFF.

The DNA of the CDR3 is TGTGCCAGCTCACCACAAAGGACAGAAAATAATTCACCCCTCCACTTT. As protein: CASSPQRTENNSPLHF. V and J are TRBV18 and TRBJ1-6, with D perhaps matching TRBD1 (6 bases). The CDR3 contains 16 residues. Germline CDR1 KGHSH, CDR2 LQKENI. Between the trimmed V and J ends, which lost 1 base and 5 bases, there was a span of 12 bases.

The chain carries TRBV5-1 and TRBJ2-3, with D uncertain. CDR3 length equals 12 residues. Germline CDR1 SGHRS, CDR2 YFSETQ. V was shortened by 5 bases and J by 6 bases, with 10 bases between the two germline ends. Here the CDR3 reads CASREAVDTQYF. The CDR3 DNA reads TGCGCCAGCAGAGAAGCCGTGGATACGCAGTATTTT.

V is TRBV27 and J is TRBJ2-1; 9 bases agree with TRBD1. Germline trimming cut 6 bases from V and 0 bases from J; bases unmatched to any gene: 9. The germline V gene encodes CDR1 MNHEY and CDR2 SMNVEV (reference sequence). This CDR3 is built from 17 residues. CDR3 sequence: CASRLFTGGSSYNEQFF. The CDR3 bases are TGTGCCAGCAGACTCTTTACAGGGGGCAGCTCCTACAATGAGCAGTTCTTC.

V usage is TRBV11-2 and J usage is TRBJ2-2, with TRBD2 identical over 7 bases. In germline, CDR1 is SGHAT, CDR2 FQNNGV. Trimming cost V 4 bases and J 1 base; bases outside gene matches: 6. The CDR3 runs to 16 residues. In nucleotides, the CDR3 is TGTGCCAGCAGCTCGCGCGGGGGTTTGAACACCGGGGAGCTGTTTTTT. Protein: CASSSRGGLNTGELFF.

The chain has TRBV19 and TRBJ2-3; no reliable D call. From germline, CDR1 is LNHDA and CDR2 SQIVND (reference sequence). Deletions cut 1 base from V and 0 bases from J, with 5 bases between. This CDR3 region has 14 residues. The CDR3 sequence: CASSIGSSTDTQYF. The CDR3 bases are TGTGCCAGTAGTATAGGTTCTAGCACAGATACGCAGTATTTT. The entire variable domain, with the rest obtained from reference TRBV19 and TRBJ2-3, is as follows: DGGITQSPKYLFRKEGQNVTLSCEQNLNHDAMYWYRQDPGQGLRLIYYSQIVNDFQKGDIAEGYSVSREKKESFPLTVTSAQKNPTAFYLCASSIGSSTDTQYFGPGTRLTVL.

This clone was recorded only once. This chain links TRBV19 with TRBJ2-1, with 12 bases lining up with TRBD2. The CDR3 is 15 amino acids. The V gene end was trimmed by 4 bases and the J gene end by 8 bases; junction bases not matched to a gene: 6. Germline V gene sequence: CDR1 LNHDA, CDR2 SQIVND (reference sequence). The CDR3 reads CASSNPASGGDEQFF. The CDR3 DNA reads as TGTGCCAGTAGTAATCCGGCTAGCGGGGGGGATGAGCAGTTCTTC.

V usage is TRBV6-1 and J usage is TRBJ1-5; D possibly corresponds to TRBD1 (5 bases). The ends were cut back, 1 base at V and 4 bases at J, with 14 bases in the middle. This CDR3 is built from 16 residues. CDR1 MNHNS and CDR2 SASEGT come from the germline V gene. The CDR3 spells CASSEGVGRGNQPQHF. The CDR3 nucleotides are TGTGCCAGCAGTGAAGGTGTAGGTAGGGGAAATCAGCCCCAGCATTTT.

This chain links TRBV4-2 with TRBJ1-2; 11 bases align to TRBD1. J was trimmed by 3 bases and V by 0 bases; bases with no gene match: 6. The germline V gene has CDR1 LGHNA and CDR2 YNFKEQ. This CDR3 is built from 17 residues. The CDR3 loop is CASSQDHGTGGYYGYTF. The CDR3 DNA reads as TGTGCCAGCAGCCAAGATCACGGGACAGGGGGTTACTATGGCTACACCTTC.

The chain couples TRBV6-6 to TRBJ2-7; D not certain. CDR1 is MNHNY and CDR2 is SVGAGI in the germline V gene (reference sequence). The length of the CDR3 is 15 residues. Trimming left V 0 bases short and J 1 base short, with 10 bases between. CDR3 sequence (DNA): TGTGCCAGCAGTTACTCGATAACAGCTTCCTACGAGCAGTACTTC. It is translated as CASSYSITASYEQYF.

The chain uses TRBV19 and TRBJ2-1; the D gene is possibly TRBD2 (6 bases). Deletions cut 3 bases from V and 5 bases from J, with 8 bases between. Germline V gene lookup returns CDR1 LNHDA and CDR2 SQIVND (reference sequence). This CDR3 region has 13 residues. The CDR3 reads CASSIGGNNEQFF. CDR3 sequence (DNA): TGTGCCAGTAGTATTGGGGGGAACAATGAGCAGTTCTTC.

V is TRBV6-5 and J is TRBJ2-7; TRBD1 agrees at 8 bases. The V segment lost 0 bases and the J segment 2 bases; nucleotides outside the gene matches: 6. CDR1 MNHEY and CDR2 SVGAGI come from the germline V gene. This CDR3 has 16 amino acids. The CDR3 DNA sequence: TGTGCCAGCAGTTACTCTTCAGGGACAGGACCCTACGAGCAGTACTTC. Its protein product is CASSYSSGTGPYEQYF.

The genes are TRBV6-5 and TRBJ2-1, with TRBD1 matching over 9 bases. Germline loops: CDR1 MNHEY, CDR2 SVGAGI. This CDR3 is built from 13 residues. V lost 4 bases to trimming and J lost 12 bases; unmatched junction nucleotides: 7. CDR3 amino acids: CASSSPGTGLQFF. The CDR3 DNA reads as TGTGCCAGCAGTTCCCCCGGGACAGGGCTGCAGTTCTTC.

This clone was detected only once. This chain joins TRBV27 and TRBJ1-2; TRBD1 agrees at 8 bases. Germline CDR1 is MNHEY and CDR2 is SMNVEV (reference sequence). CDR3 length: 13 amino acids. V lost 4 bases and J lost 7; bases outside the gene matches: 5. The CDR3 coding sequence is TGTGCCAGCAGTTCGCAGGGGGCATCTGGCTACACCTTC. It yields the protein CASSSQGASGYTF.

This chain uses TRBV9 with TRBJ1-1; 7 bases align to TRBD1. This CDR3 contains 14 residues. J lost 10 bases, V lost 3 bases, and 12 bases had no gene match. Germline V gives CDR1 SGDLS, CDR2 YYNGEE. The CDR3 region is CASSAPTGWGPAFF. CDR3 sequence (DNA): TGTGCCAGCAGCGCCCCGACAGGGTGGGGCCCAGCTTTCTTT. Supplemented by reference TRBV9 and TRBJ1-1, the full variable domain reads DSGVTQTPKHLITATGQRVTLRCSPRSGDLSVYWYQQSLDQGLQFLIQYYNGEERAKGNILERFSAQQFPDLHSELNLSSLELGDSALYFCASSAPTGWGPAFFGQGTRLTVV.

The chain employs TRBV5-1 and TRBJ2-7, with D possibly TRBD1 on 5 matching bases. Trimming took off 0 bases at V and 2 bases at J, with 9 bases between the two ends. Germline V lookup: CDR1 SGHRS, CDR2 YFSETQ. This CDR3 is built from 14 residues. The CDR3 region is CASSLGQLPYEQYF. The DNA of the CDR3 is TGCGCCAGCAGCTTGGGACAGCTGCCCTACGAGCAGTACTTC.

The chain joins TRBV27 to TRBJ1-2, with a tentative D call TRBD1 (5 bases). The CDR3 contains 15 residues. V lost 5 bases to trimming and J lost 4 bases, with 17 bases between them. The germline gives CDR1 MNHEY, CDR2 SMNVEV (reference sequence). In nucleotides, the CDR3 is TGTGCCAGCAGTCTCGGGGGGTTACGAAGCTATGGCTACACCTTC. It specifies CASSLGGLRSYGYTF.